Listed below are T cell receptor beta chains from one sample, sequenced in a study of T-cell memory formation after mild COVID-19. TCRdb fed the 5' RACE reads into MiXCR, producing one record per CDR3 protein. The sample records more than 150,000 distinct CDR3 sequences, 20% to 25% being singletons. Sequenced: PBMCs or a T cell subset sorted from them (not recorded which). These TCRs come from an adult woman who had mild COVID-19 (a few samples of this study predate the infection). Cell type and time point are not known. The CDR3 runs from the conserved cysteine through the conserved F or W. A D gene is named only where the DNA matches it firmly. Not every row has a clone size; where given, it reads once, few, many or a size class.

D gene: -
V gene: TRBV20-1
CDR3 length: 14
clone size: -
J gene: TRBJ1-1
CDR3 DNA: TGCAGTGCTAGATTGGTGGGTTATAGCACTGAAGCTTTCTTT
CDR3 protein: CSARLVGYSTEAFF

D gene: TRBD1
V gene: TRBV7-8
CDR3 length: 15
clone size: -
J gene: TRBJ1-1
CDR3 DNA: TGTGCCAGCAGCCCGCGACAGGGCGCCCTGGCTGGAGCTTTCTTT
CDR3 protein: CASSPRQGALAGAFF

D gene: TRBD2
V gene: TRBV2
CDR3 length: 15
clone size: -
J gene: TRBJ2-3
CDR3 DNA: TGTGCCAGCAGGGATAGCGGGGTATGGAGTGATACGCAGTATTTT
CDR3 protein: CASRDSGVWSDTQYF

D gene: TRBD2
V gene: TRBV24-1
CDR3 length: 11
clone size: -
J gene: TRBJ2-5
CDR3 DNA: TGTGCCACCAGTGATGGGACTAGCGGGTACTTC
CDR3 protein: CATSDGTSGYF

D gene: TRBD2
V gene: TRBV12-3/TRBV12-4
CDR3 length: 15
clone size: -
J gene: TRBJ2-2
CDR3 DNA: TGTGCCAGCAGCGGGACTAGCGGGGGGCCCGGGGAGCTGTTTTTT
CDR3 protein: CASSGTSGGPGELFF

D gene: -
V gene: TRBV20-1
CDR3 length: 15
clone size: -
J gene: TRBJ2-3
CDR3 DNA: TGCAGTGCCGCAACTAGCCCCGGAGTTACAGATACGCAGTATTTT
CDR3 protein: CSAATSPGVTDTQYF

D gene: TRBD2
V gene: TRBV7-8
CDR3 length: 17
clone size: -
J gene: TRBJ2-2
CDR3 DNA: TGTGCCAGCAGCTTATTAGCGGGGGGGCTTGGCACCGGGGAGCTGTTTTTT
CDR3 protein: CASSLLAGGLGTGELFF

D gene: -
V gene: TRBV25-1
CDR3 length: 15
clone size: -
J gene: TRBJ1-4
CDR3 DNA: TGTGCCAGCAGTGAATCGAGGGGAACTAATGAAAAACTGTTTTTT
CDR3 protein: CASSESRGTNEKLFF

D gene: TRBD2
V gene: TRBV6-1
CDR3 length: 13
clone size: -
J gene: TRBJ2-7
CDR3 DNA: TGTGCCAGCAACGCGGGGGAGGCGAACGAGCAGTACTTC
CDR3 protein: CASNAGEANEQYF

D gene: -
V gene: TRBV6-6
CDR3 length: 14
clone size: -
J gene: TRBJ2-1
CDR3 DNA: TGTGCCAGCACTAAGGGGGATAGATACAATGAGCAGTTCTTC
CDR3 protein: CASTKGDRYNEQFF

D gene: -
V gene: TRBV7-3
CDR3 length: 14
clone size: -
J gene: TRBJ2-2
CDR3 DNA: TGTGCCAGCAGCTTATCCCGAAACACCGGGGAGCTGTTTTTT
CDR3 protein: CASSLSRNTGELFF

D gene: -
V gene: TRBV7-3
CDR3 length: 12
clone size: few
J gene: TRBJ1-1
CDR3 DNA: TGTGCCAGCAGTCACGGGGGCACTGAAGCTTTCTTT
CDR3 protein: CASSHGGTEAFF

D gene: -
V gene: TRBV7-9
CDR3 length: 13
clone size: medium-sized
J gene: TRBJ2-7
CDR3 DNA: TGTGCCAGCAGCTTATCGGCGGATTATGAGCAGTACTTC
CDR3 protein: CASSLSADYEQYF

D gene: TRBD1
V gene: TRBV4-1
CDR3 length: 15
clone size: -
J gene: TRBJ2-3
CDR3 DNA: TGCGCCAGCAGCCAACTGCAGGGGGCCACAGATACGCAGTATTTT
CDR3 protein: CASSQLQGATDTQYF

D gene: -
V gene: TRBV10-2
CDR3 length: 13
clone size: few
J gene: TRBJ2-7
CDR3 DNA: TGCGCCAGCAGTGTGGACTTCACCTACGAGCAGTACTTC
CDR3 protein: CASSVDFTYEQYF

D gene: -
V gene: TRBV21-1
CDR3 length: 18
clone size: -
J gene: TRBJ2-3
CDR3 DNA: TGTGCCAGCACCCTTCTCCCGGGACTAGCGGGGCGCACAGATACGCAGTATTTT
CDR3 protein: CASTLLPGLAGRTDTQYF

D gene: -
V gene: TRBV7-8
CDR3 length: 15
clone size: -
J gene: TRBJ1-3
CDR3 DNA: TGTGCCAGCAGCTTAAGGGGGAACGCTGGAAACACCATATATTTT
CDR3 protein: CASSLRGNAGNTIYF

D gene: -
V gene: TRBV7-2
CDR3 length: 12
clone size: few
J gene: TRBJ2-5
CDR3 DNA: TGTGCCAGCAGGAAGCTAAGGGAGACCCAGTACTTC
CDR3 protein: CASRKLRETQYF

D gene: -
V gene: TRBV7-6
CDR3 length: 15
clone size: -
J gene: TRBJ2-7
CDR3 DNA: TGTGCCAGCAGCAAGGGGACAAACCCGTCCTACGAGCAGTACTTC
CDR3 protein: CASSKGTNPSYEQYF

D gene: -
V gene: TRBV6-1
CDR3 length: 15
clone size: -
J gene: TRBJ1-1
CDR3 DNA: TGTGCCAGCAGTCCCCTCGGACATTTGAACACTGAAGCTTTCTTT
CDR3 protein: CASSPLGHLNTEAFF

D gene: TRBD2
V gene: TRBV27
CDR3 length: 16
clone size: few
J gene: TRBJ2-1
CDR3 DNA: TGTGCCAGCAGTTCCGGGACTAGCCCATCGTACAATGAGCAGTTCTTC
CDR3 protein: CASSSGTSPSYNEQFF

D gene: TRBD2
V gene: TRBV4-2
CDR3 length: 21
clone size: few
J gene: TRBJ2-7
CDR3 DNA: TGTGCCAGCAGCCACACAGAGATGACTAGCGGGAGGGCTTGGTCCCCCTACGAGCAGTACTTC
CDR3 protein: CASSHTEMTSGRAWSPYEQYF

D gene: TRBD2
V gene: TRBV4-2
CDR3 length: 16
clone size: -
J gene: TRBJ2-3
CDR3 DNA: TGTGCCAGCAGCCAACGACTAGCGGCCAGCACAGATACGCAGTATTTT
CDR3 protein: CASSQRLAASTDTQYF

D gene: TRBD2
V gene: TRBV6-5
CDR3 length: 18
clone size: -
J gene: TRBJ2-2
CDR3 DNA: TGTGCCAGCAGTTACTCCCTGACTAGCGGGGGATATACCGGGGAGCTGTTTTTT
CDR3 protein: CASSYSLTSGGYTGELFF

D gene: -
V gene: TRBV7-6
CDR3 length: 13
clone size: -
J gene: TRBJ2-2
CDR3 DNA: TGTGCCAGCAGCTTTGAGGGGGCCGGGGAGCTGTTTTTT
CDR3 protein: CASSFEGAGELFF

D gene: -
V gene: TRBV5-1
CDR3 length: 14
clone size: -
J gene: TRBJ2-1
CDR3 DNA: TGCGCCAGCCAGGACTACCCGACCTACAATGAGCAGTTCTTC
CDR3 protein: CASQDYPTYNEQFF

D gene: TRBD2
V gene: TRBV4-1
CDR3 length: 15
clone size: few
J gene: TRBJ2-3
CDR3 DNA: TGCGCCAGCAGCTTGACTAGCGGGGGTCCAGATACGCAGTATTTT
CDR3 protein: CASSLTSGGPDTQYF

D gene: -
V gene: TRBV7-8
CDR3 length: 16
clone size: few
J gene: TRBJ2-1
CDR3 DNA: TGTGCCAGCAGCTTAGATGTGCGAGACACCTACAATGAGCAGTTCTTC
CDR3 protein: CASSLDVRDTYNEQFF

D gene: TRBD1
V gene: TRBV24-1
CDR3 length: 15
clone size: -
J gene: TRBJ2-7
CDR3 DNA: TGTGCCACCAGTGATACGACAGGGGATCTCTTCGAGCAGTACTTC
CDR3 protein: CATSDTTGDLFEQYF

D gene: TRBD2
V gene: TRBV4-1
CDR3 length: 15
clone size: few
J gene: TRBJ2-3
CDR3 DNA: TGCGCCAGCAGCCATTATGGTAGCGGGGGAGATACGCAGTATTTT
CDR3 protein: CASSHYGSGGDTQYF

D gene: TRBD1
V gene: TRBV20-1
CDR3 length: 15
clone size: -
J gene: TRBJ2-7
CDR3 DNA: TGCAGTGCGACCGCCTATGGACAGGGGGCCGACGAGCAGTACTTC
CDR3 protein: CSATAYGQGADEQYF

D gene: -
V gene: TRBV4-1
CDR3 length: 14
clone size: -
J gene: TRBJ2-7
CDR3 DNA: TGCGCCAGCAGCCAAGGCGGCTACACCTACGAGCAGTACTTC
CDR3 protein: CASSQGGYTYEQYF

D gene: TRBD1
V gene: TRBV4-2
CDR3 length: 15
clone size: once
J gene: TRBJ2-7
CDR3 DNA: TGTGCCAGCAGCCAAGCGTTACAGGGGGTATACGAGCAGTACTTC
CDR3 protein: CASSQALQGVYEQYF

D gene: TRBD1
V gene: TRBV6-1
CDR3 length: 15
clone size: -
J gene: TRBJ2-1
CDR3 DNA: TGTGCCAGCAGTAAAAACAGGGGACACTACAATGAGCAGTTCTTC
CDR3 protein: CASSKNRGHYNEQFF

D gene: -
V gene: TRBV3-1
CDR3 length: 14
clone size: -
J gene: TRBJ2-1
CDR3 DNA: TGTGCCAGCAGCCATAGACAGTTATCCAATGAGCAGTTCTTC
CDR3 protein: CASSHRQLSNEQFF

D gene: -
V gene: TRBV19
CDR3 length: 13
clone size: few
J gene: TRBJ2-4
CDR3 DNA: TGTGCCAGTAGTAAGGGCAGGGATAACATTCAGTACTTC
CDR3 protein: CASSKGRDNIQYF

D gene: TRBD1
V gene: TRBV6-2/TRBV6-3
CDR3 length: 15
clone size: -
J gene: TRBJ1-2
CDR3 DNA: TGTGCCAGCAGTGATCCGGGACAGGGAAGTGAGGGCTACACCTTC
CDR3 protein: CASSDPGQGSEGYTF

D gene: -
V gene: TRBV20-1
CDR3 length: 16
clone size: few
J gene: TRBJ2-7
CDR3 DNA: TGCAGTGCTACCAACCTAGCCGTCGGGAGCTCCTACGAGCAGTACTTC
CDR3 protein: CSATNLAVGSSYEQYF

D gene: -
V gene: TRBV29-1
CDR3 length: 14
clone size: -
J gene: TRBJ2-7
CDR3 DNA: TGCAGCGTTCTCATCCCCGGGCCTCCTTACGAGCAGTACTTC
CDR3 protein: CSVLIPGPPYEQYF

D gene: TRBD2
V gene: TRBV11-2
CDR3 length: 15
clone size: -
J gene: TRBJ2-1
CDR3 DNA: TGTGCCAGCAGCCATGGACTAGCGAAGCACAATGAGCAGTTCTTC
CDR3 protein: CASSHGLAKHNEQFF

D gene: TRBD2
V gene: TRBV30
CDR3 length: 16
clone size: few
J gene: TRBJ2-1
CDR3 DNA: TGTGCCTCGCACGGACTAGCGCCGAGCTCCTACAATGAGCAGTTCTTC
CDR3 protein: CASHGLAPSSYNEQFF

D gene: TRBD2
V gene: TRBV5-4
CDR3 length: 15
clone size: few
J gene: TRBJ2-7
CDR3 DNA: TGTGCCAGCAGCTTGGAGACTAGCGGGGGCCACGAGCAGTACTTC
CDR3 protein: CASSLETSGGHEQYF

D gene: -
V gene: TRBV12-3/TRBV12-4
CDR3 length: 15
clone size: few
J gene: TRBJ2-2
CDR3 DNA: TGTGCCAGCAGCCCCAGGGTGAGGGCGACCGGGGAGCTGTTTTTT
CDR3 protein: CASSPRVRATGELFF

D gene: -
V gene: TRBV19
CDR3 length: 14
clone size: few
J gene: TRBJ1-1
CDR3 DNA: TGTGCCAGTAGTATCGGGGAAGGTAACACTGAAGCTTTCTTT
CDR3 protein: CASSIGEGNTEAFF